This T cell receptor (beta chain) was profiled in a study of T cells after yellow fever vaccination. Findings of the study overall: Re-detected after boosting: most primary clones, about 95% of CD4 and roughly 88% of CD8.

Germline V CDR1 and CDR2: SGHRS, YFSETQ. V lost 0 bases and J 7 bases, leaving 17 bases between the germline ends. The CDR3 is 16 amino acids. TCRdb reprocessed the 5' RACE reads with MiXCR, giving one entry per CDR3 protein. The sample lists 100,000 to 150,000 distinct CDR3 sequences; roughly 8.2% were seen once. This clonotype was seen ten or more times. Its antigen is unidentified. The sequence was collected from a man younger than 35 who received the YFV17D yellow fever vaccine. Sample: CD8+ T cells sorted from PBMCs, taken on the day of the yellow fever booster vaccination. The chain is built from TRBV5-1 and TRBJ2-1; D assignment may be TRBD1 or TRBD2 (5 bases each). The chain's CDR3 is CASSLAVVGTRNEQFF. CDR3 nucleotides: TGCGCCAGCAGCTTGGCCGTGGTAGGGACGAGGAATGAGCAGTTCTTC. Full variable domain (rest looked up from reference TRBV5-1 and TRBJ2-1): KAGVTQTPRYLIKTRGQQVTLSCSPISGHRSVSWYQQTPGQGLQFLFEYFSETQRNKGNFPGRFSGRQFSNSRSEMNVSTLELGDSALYLCASSLAVVGTRNEQFFGPGTRLTVL.